The sequence of this T cell receptor beta chain was determined in a study of T-cell reconstitution after alpha-beta-depleted transplantation in children. Findings of the study overall: T-cell counts and diversity at one year following transplant were attributed mainly to newly produced T cells. High day-60 TCRbeta diversity in some patients came from surviving recipient T cells and thymic progenitors. The study reportedly traced alpha-beta T cells about two months after transplant to several hundred expanded graft clones.

A library of TCRbeta sequences, prepared with unique molecular identifiers, was generated. Via MiXCR, TCRdb re-called the PCR reads, giving one row per CDR3 protein. Of about 110,000 distinct CDR3 sequences in the sample, 10% were seen once. CDR3 size: 14 residues. Germline CDR1 and CDR2: SGHRS and YFSETQ. The V gene lost 6 bases and the J gene lost 6 bases, with 17 bases spanning the gap. The table lists this clonotype with many counts. No antigen is known for it. The source was PBMCs, collected before TCRalphabeta/CD19-depleted stem cell transplant. This chain joins TRBV5-1 and TRBJ2-3; the D gene could be TRBD1 or TRBD2 (5 bases each). The sequence came from a boy younger than 10 with acute lymphoblastic leukemia, due to receive a stem cell transplant. The CDR3 coding sequence is TGCGCCAGCACCCTCGACATAGAGGGGGATACGCAGTATTTT. It codes for CASTLDIEGDTQYF.